The 20 T cell receptor beta chains given below trace back to one sample, sequenced in a study of blood T cells in healthy people across ages. The use of a sample-barcoded 5' primer and a J-beta primer mix characterized a second PCR of roughly 6 to 12 cycles. TCRdb reanalysed the 5' RACE reads using MiXCR and keeps one entry per CDR3 protein. Of approximately 900,000 distinct CDR3 sequences listed, just under 30% were seen once; the top ten hold roughly a tenth. This sample also belongs to another study, concerning T cells of mothers and their children.

The specimen was blood. The receptors stem from a woman between 35 and 50 years old in good health.

This clonotype was observed a few times. This sequence joins TRBV6-2 or TRBV6-3 and TRBJ1-2; D remains unclear. The CDR3 sequence is 15 residues long. With 6 bases removed from V and 1 base from J, the gap between germline ends came to 15 bases. Germline V gene lookup returns CDR1 MNHEY and CDR2 SVGEGT. CDR3 amino acids: CASSRTAGNNYGYTF. DNA of the CDR3: TGTGCCAGCAGCCGCACAGCCGGCAATAACTATGGCTACACCTTC.

The chain couples TRBV7-2 to TRBJ1-2, with D uncertain. V lost 5 bases and J 4 bases, leaving 20 bases between the germline ends. This CDR3 has 16 residues. Germline-derived CDR1 and CDR2 are SGHTA and FQGNSA. This CDR3 reads CASSLGAGSTAYGYTF. The CDR3 DNA reads TGTGCCAGCAGCCTAGGTGCGGGAAGCACAGCCTATGGCTACACCTTC.

This clonotype turned up a few times. The rearrangement joins TRBV11-2 to TRBJ2-3; the D is unclear. V shed 8 bases and J shed 2 bases, with 11 bases lying between them. Germline V CDR1 and CDR2: SGHAT, FQNNGV. CDR3 size: 13 residues. CDR3 nucleotide sequence: TGTGCCAGCGGATCGGCCAACACAGATACGCAGTATTTT. This translates into CASGSANTDTQYF.

This clonotype was counted at least ten times. The chain has TRBV7-2 and TRBJ1-5; D perhaps matches TRBD1 (6 bases). The CDR3 has 13 residues. V was shortened by 2 bases and J by 4 bases, with 6 bases between the two germline ends. CDR1 and CDR2 (germline): SGHTA, FQGNSA. This chain's CDR3 is CASSLRGNQPQHF. The CDR3 DNA is TGTGCCAGCAGCTTAAGGGGGAATCAGCCCCAGCATTTT.

The chain employs TRBV20-1 and TRBJ2-4; the match to TRBD2 covers 11 bases. This CDR3 has 13 amino acids. In germline, CDR1 is DFQATT, CDR2 SNEGSKA (reference sequence). The ends lost 6 bases at V and 13 bases at J; junction bases unmatched: 11. The CDR3: CSAGLAAIREQYF. The CDR3 DNA sequence: TGCAGTGCGGGACTAGCGGCTATCCGGGAGCAGTACTTC.

The rearrangement joins TRBV2 to TRBJ2-1, with no clear D. Deletions cut 5 bases from V and 5 bases from J, with 7 bases between. The CDR3 has 12 residues. The germline CDR1 and CDR2 sequences are SNHLY and FYNNEI. The CDR3: CASSSLHNEQFF. CDR3 sequence (DNA): TGTGCCAGCAGTTCGCTCCACAATGAGCAGTTCTTC.

The chain joins TRBV7-2 to TRBJ2-3; 7 bases align to TRBD2. This CDR3 spans 15 amino acids. Trimming at V came to 1 base and at J to 4 bases, leaving 5 bases not matched to a gene. Germline V CDR1 and CDR2: SGHTA, FQGNSA. DNA of the CDR3: TGTGCCAGCAGCTTAGTCGGGGGGAGCGCAGATACGCAGTATTTT. Translation: CASSLVGGSADTQYF. Looking up the rest from reference TRBV7-2 and TRBJ2-3 gives the full variable domain: GAGVSQSPSNKVTEKGKDVELRCDPISGHTALYWYRQSLGQGLEFLIYFQGNSAPDKSGLPSDRFSAERTGGSVSTLTIQRTQQEDSAVYLCASSLVGGSADTQYFGPGTRLTVL.

The chain is built from TRBV5-1 and TRBJ1-6, with 7 bases aligning to TRBD1. The germline gives CDR1 SGHRS, CDR2 YFSETQ. The length of the CDR3 is 15 residues. V gave up 5 bases and J gave up 4 bases; unmatched junction bases: 6. CDR3 residues: CASRVAQGYNSPLHF. CDR3 sequence (DNA): TGCGCCAGCAGAGTGGCACAGGGGTATAATTCACCCCTCCACTTT.

This clonotype was seen only a few times. Given a much more abundant clone one base away, this may be a read error. V usage is TRBV10-3 and J usage is TRBJ2-7, with no clear D. CDR1 is ENHRY and CDR2 is SYGVKD in the germline V gene. V gave up 6 bases and J gave up 2 bases, with 11 bases separating them. The CDR3 runs 13 residues. Here the CDR3 reads CAISELKAYEQYF. CDR3 nucleotides: TGTGCCATCAGCGAGCTAAAAGCCTACGAGCAGTACTTC.

This clonotype occurred a few times. The chain has TRBV5-5 and TRBJ1-5; D is perhaps TRBD1 (6 bases). The V end was cut by 1 base, the J end by 3 bases, with 17 bases between. The CDR3 has 17 amino acids. Germline V CDR1 and CDR2: SGHKS, YYEKEE (reference sequence). The DNA for the CDR3 is TGTGCCAGCAGCTTGCGCCTACCAGGACAGAACAATCAGCCCCAGCATTTT. Its translation: CASSLRLPGQNNQPQHF.

This clonotype came up many times. This sequence joins TRBV20-1 and TRBJ1-2, with D perhaps TRBD1 (6 bases). The V end was cut by 5 bases, the J end by 6 bases, with 16 bases between. CDR1 is DFQATT, CDR2 SNEGSKA, per germline (reference sequence). This CDR3 comprises 13 residues. This CDR3 reads CSAGTVQGHGYTF. For the CDR3, the DNA is TGCAGTGCTGGGACGGTCCAGGGGCATGGCTACACCTTC.

This clonotype was recorded a few times. This rearrangement joins TRBV5-1 to TRBJ1-1; no reliable D call. Per germline, CDR1 SGHRS and CDR2 YFSETQ. Trimming removed 0 bases from V and 2 bases from J, with 8 bases in between. CDR3 length equals 14 residues. The CDR3 reads CASSLALTNTEAFF. In DNA, the CDR3 is TGCGCCAGCAGCTTGGCCCTAACCAACACTGAAGCTTTCTTT.

For this clonotype: This may come from a read error, since a much larger clone is one base off. The chain carries TRBV10-3 and TRBJ2-1, with 10 positions matching TRBD1. Germline CDR1 and CDR2: ENHRY and SYGVKD. The CDR3 is 15 residues long. The CDR3 region has the DNA TGTGCCATCAGTGGTCCGGGACAGGGGTTCAATGAGGAGTTCTTC. Translation gives CAISGPGQGFNEEFF.

This clonotype was counted at least ten times. The chain couples TRBV4-2 to TRBJ2-1; 16 nucleotides match TRBD2. The V gene end was trimmed by 3 bases and the J gene end by 8 bases; junction bases not matched to a gene: 10. CDR3 length: 18 residues. Per germline, CDR1 LGHNA and CDR2 YNFKEQ. Here the CDR3 DNA reads TGTGCCAGCAGCCACTGGGCTACCGGGACTAGCGGGGGGGATGAGCAGTTCTTC. Encoded protein: CASSHWATGTSGGDEQFF.

This rearrangement joins TRBV19 to TRBJ2-3; D is undetermined. The V gene's germline CDR1 is LNHDA and CDR2 SQIVND (reference sequence). V was clipped by 3 bases and J by 2 bases, with 18 bases between them. This CDR3 has 17 amino acids. CDR3 sequence reads: CASSMMSLGSSTDTQYF. CDR3 in DNA: TGTGCCAGTAGTATGATGAGTTTGGGGTCGTCCACAGATACGCAGTATTTT.

The rearrangement links TRBV4-1 to TRBJ1-2, with D tentatively TRBD1 (5 bases). This CDR3 has 16 residues. Deletions cut 0 bases from V and 4 bases from J, with 15 bases between. CDR1 is MGHRA and CDR2 is YSYEKL in the germline V gene. Here the CDR3 reads CASSQEGVIRGYGYTF. The CDR3, as DNA: TGCGCCAGCAGCCAAGAGGGGGTCATTCGGGGCTATGGCTACACCTTC.

V gene TRBV12-3 or TRBV12-4 combines with J gene TRBJ2-1; TRBD2 agrees at 13 bases. This CDR3 region has 18 residues. V was clipped by 6 bases and J by 1 base; unmatched bases: 9. CDR3 loop: CASRGLAGVGLSYNEQFF. CDR3 sequence (DNA): TGTGCCAGCAGAGGACTAGCGGGAGTAGGCCTATCCTACAATGAGCAGTTCTTC.

This clonotype was found a few times. A much larger clone differs by one base, so this may be a read error. The J gene is TRBJ2-7, the V gene TRBV20-1, with 9 bases matching TRBD2. Germline lookup yields CDR1 DFQATT and CDR2 SNEGSKA (reference sequence). The CDR3 extends over 16 amino acids. Germline trimming cut 0 bases from V and 5 bases from J; bases unmatched to any gene: 11. DNA of the CDR3: TGCAGTGCTAGAGACCCCCACAGCGGGGGGTGCGACGAGCAGTACTTC. It translates to CSARDPHSGGCDEQYF.

V usage is TRBV9 and J usage is TRBJ1-3; the D gene is possibly TRBD1 (5 bases). The length of the CDR3 is 15 residues. Trimming removed 0 bases from V and 1 base from J, with 8 bases in between. The germline V gene has CDR1 SGDLS and CDR2 YYNGEE. The CDR3 region is CASSVAGASGNTIYF. In nucleotides, the CDR3 is TGTGCCAGCAGCGTAGCTGGGGCATCTGGAAACACCATATATTTT.

As regards this clonotype: Being one base from a much bigger clone, this may be a read error. The chain combines TRBV20-1 with TRBJ2-5, with D perhaps TRBD2 (7 bases). In germline, CDR1 is DFQATT, CDR2 SNEGSKA (reference sequence). V gave up 0 bases and J gave up 7 bases, with 21 bases separating them. The CDR3 consists of 16 residues. The CDR3 region has the DNA TGCAGTGCTAGAGATTTGGCGGGGGCCCCGGGCGGGACCCAGTACTTC. It is translated as CSARDLAGAPGGTQYF.